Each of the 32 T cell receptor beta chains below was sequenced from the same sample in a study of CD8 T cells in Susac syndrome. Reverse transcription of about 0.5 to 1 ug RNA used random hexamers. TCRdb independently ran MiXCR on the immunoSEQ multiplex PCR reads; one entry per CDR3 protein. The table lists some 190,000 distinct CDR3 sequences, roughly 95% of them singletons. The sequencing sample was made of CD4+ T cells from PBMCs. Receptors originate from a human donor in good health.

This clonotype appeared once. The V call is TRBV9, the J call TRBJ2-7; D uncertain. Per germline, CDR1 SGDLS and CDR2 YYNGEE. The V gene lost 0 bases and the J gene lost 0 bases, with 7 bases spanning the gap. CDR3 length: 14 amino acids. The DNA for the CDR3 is TGTGCCAGCAGCGTAGAGCCTAGCTCCTACGAGCAGTACTTC. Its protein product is CASSVEPSSYEQYF. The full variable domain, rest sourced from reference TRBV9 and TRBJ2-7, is DSGVTQTPKHLITATGQRVTLRCSPRSGDLSVYWYQQSLDQGLQFLIQYYNGEERAKGNILERFSAQQFPDLHSELNLSSLELGDSALYFCASSVEPSSYEQYFGPGTRLTVT.

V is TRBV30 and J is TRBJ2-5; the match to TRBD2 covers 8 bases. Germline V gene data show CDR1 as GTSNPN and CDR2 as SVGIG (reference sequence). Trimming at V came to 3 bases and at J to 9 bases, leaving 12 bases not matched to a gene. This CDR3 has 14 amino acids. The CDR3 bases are TGTGCCTGGAGCCCGGTTCTAGCGGGTATTTCCCAGTACTTC. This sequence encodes CAWSPVLAGISQYF. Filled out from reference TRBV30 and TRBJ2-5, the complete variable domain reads SQTIHQWPATLVQPVGSPLSLECTVEGTSNPNLYWYRQAAGRGLQLLFYSVGIGQISSEVPQNLSASRPQDRQFILSSKKLLLSDSGFYLCAWSPVLAGISQYFGPGTRLLVL.

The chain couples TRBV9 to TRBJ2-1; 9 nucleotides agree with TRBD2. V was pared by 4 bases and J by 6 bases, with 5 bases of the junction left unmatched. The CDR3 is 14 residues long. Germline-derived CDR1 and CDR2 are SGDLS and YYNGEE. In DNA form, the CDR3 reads TGTGCCAGCAGCCCACGACTAGCGGCCAATGAGCAGTTCTTC. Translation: CASSPRLAANEQFF.

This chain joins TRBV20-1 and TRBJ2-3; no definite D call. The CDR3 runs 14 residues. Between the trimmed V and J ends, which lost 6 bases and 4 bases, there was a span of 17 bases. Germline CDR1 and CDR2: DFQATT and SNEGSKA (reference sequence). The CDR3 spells CSACALGWADTQYF. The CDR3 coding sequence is TGCAGTGCCTGTGCGTTAGGATGGGCAGATACGCAGTATTTT.

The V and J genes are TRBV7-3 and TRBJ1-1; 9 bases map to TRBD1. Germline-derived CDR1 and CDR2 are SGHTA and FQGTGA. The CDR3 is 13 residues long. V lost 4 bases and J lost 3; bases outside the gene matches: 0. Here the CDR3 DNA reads TGTGCCAGCAGCTGGACAGGGGACACTGAAGCTTTCTTT. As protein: CASSWTGDTEAFF.

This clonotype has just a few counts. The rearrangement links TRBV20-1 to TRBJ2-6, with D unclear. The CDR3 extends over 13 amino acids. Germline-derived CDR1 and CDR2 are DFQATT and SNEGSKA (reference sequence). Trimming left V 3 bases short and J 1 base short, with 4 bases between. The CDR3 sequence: CSASPSGANVLTF. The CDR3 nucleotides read TGCAGTGCTAGTCCTTCTGGGGCCAACGTCCTGACTTTC.

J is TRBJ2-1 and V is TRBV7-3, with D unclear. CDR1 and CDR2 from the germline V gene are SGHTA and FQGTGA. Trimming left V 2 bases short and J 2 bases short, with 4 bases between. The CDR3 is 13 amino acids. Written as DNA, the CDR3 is TGTGCCAGCAGCTTAGATCCCTACAATGAGCAGTTCTTC. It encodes CASSLDPYNEQFF.

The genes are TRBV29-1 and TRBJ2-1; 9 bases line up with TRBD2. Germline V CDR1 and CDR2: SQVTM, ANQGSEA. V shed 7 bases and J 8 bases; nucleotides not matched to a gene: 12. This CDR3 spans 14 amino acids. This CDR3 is CSAPGPSGIDEQFF. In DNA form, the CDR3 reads TGCAGCGCCCCAGGGCCTAGCGGGATCGATGAGCAGTTCTTC.

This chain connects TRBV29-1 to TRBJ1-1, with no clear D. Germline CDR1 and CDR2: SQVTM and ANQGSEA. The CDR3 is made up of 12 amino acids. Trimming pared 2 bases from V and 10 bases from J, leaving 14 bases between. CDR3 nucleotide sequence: TGCAGCGTTGAACTCTCGGGGTTGGTAGCTTTCTTT. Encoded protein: CSVELSGLVAFF.

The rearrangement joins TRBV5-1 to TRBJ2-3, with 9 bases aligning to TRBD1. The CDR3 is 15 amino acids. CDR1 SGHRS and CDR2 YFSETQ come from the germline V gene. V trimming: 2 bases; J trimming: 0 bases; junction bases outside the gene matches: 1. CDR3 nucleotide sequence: TGCGCCAGCAGCTTCGGACAGGGGAGCACAGATACGCAGTATTTT. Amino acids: CASSFGQGSTDTQYF.

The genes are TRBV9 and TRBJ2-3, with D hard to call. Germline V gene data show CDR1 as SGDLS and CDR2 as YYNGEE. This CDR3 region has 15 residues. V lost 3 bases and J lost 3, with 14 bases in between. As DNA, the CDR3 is TGTGCCAGCAGCGCCTCCCCTGGAGCGACAGATACGCAGTATTTT. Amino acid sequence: CASSASPGATDTQYF.

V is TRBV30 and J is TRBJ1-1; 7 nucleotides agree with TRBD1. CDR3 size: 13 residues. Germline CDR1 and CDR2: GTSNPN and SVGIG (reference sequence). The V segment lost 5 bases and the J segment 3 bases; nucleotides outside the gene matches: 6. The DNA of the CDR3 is TGTGCCTGGGCAGGGACAGCGTACACTGAAGCTTTCTTT. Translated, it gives CAWAGTAYTEAFF.

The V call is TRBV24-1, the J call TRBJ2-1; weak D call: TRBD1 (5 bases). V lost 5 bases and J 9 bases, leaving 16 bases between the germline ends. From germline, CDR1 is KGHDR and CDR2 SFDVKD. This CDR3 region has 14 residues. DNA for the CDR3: TGTGCCACCAGTGCCAGGGCCGGTAGGGGTGAGCAGTTCTTC. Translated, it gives CATSARAGRGEQFF.

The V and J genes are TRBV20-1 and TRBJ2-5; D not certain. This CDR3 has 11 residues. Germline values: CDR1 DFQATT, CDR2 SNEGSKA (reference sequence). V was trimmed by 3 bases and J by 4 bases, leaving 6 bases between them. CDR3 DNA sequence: TGCAGTGCTAGTTTTGGAGAGACCCAGTACTTC. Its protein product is CSASFGETQYF.

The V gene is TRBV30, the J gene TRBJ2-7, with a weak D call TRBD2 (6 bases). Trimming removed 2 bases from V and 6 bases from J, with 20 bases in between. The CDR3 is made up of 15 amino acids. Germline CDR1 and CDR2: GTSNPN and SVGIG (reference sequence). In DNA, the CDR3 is TGTGCCTGGAGTTTTACGGGACTTATGGGGGTCGAGCAGTACTTC. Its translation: CAWSFTGLMGVEQYF.

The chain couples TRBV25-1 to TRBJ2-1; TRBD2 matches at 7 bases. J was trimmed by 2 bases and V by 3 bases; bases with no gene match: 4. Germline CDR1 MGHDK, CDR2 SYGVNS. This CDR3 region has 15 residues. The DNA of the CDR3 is TGTGCCAGCAGTGAGCGGGAGTGGGCCTACAATGAGCAGTTCTTC. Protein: CASSEREWAYNEQFF. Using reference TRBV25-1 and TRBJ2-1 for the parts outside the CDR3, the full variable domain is EADIYQTPRYLVIGTGKKITLECSQTMGHDKMYWYQQDPGMELHLIHYSYGVNSTEKGDLSSESTVSRIRTEHFPLTLESARPSHTSQYLCASSEREWAYNEQFFGPGTRLTVL.

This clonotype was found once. CDR3 sequence: CAWRPNTEAFF. CDR3 DNA sequence: TGTGCCTGGAGACCGAACACTGAAGCTTTCTTT. This chain joins TRBV30 and TRBJ1-1; D is undetermined. Trimming took off 3 bases at V and 1 base at J, with 3 bases between the two ends. Germline V CDR1 and CDR2: GTSNPN, SVGIG (reference sequence). CDR3 length equals 11 residues.

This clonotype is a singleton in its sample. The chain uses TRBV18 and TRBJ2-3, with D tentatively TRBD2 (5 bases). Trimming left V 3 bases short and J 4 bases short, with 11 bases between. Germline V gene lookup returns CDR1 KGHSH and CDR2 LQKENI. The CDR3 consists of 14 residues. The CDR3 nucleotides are TGTGCCAGCTCACCCCAATTCGGGGCAGATACGCAGTATTTT. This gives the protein CASSPQFGADTQYF.

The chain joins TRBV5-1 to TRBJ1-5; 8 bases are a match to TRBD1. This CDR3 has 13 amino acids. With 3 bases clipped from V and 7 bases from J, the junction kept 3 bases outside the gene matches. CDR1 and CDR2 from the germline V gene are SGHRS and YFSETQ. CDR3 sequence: CASSSGQGQPQHF. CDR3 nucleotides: TGCGCCAGCAGCTCCGGACAGGGCCAGCCCCAGCATTTT.

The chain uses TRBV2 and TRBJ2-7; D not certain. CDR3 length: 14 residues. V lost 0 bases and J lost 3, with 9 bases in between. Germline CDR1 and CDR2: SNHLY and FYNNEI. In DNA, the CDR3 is TGTGCCAGCAGTGAAGCAGAAAGAATCTACGAGCAGTACTTC. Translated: CASSEAERIYEQYF. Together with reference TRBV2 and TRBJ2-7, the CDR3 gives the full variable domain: EPEVTQTPSHQVTQMGQEVILRCVPISNHLYFYWYRQILGQKVEFLVSFYNNEISEKSEIFDDQFSVERPDGSNFTLKIRSTKLEDSAMYFCASSEAERIYEQYFGPGTRLTVT.

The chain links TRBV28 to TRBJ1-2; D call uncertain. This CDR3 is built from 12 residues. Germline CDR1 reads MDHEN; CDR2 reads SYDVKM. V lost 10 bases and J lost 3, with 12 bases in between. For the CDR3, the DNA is TGTGCCACCGCAGGAGACCACTATGGCTACACCTTC. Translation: CATAGDHYGYTF.

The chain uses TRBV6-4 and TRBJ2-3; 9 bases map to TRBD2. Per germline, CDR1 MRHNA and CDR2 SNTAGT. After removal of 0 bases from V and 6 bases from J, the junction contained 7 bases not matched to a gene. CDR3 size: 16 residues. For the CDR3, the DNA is TGTGCCAGCAGTGACTCGAGTCTAGCGGGACCCGATACGCAGTATTTT. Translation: CASSDSSLAGPDTQYF.

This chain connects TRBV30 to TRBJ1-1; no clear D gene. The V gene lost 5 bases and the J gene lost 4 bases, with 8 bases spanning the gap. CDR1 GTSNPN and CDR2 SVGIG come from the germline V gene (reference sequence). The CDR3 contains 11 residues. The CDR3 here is CAWGRITEAFF. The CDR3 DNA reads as TGTGCCTGGGGGAGAATCACTGAAGCTTTCTTT.

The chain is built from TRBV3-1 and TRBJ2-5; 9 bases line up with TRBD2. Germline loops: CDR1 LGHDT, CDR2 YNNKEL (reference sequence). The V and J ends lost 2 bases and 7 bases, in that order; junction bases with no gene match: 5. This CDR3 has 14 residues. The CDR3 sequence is CASSQLSGRSTQYF. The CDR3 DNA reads TGTGCCAGCAGCCAACTAAGCGGGAGGTCGACCCAGTACTTC.

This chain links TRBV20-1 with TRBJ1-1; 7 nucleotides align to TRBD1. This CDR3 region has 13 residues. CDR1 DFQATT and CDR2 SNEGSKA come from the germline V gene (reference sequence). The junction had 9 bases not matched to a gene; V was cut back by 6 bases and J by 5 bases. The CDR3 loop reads CSAQLLQGTEAFF. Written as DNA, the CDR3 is TGCAGTGCCCAGCTTCTACAGGGGACTGAAGCTTTCTTT.

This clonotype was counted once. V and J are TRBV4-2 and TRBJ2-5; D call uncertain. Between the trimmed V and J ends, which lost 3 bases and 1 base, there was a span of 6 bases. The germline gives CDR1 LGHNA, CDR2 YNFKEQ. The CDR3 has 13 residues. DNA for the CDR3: TGTGCCAGCAGCCAGACGGTCCAAGAGACCCAGTACTTC. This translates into CASSQTVQETQYF.

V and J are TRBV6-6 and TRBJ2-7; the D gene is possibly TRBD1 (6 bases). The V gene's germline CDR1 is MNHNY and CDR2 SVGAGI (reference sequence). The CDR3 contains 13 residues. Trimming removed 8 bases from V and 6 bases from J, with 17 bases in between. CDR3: CASQTRTEGEQYF. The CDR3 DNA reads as TGTGCCAGCCAAACCAGGACAGAGGGCGAGCAGTACTTC.

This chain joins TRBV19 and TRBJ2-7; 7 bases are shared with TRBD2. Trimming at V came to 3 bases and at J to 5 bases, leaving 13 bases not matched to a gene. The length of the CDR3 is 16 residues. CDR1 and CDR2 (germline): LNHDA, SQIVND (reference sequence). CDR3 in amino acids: CASSMGSAGATHEQYF. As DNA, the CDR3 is TGTGCCAGTAGTATGGGGAGCGCGGGAGCGACCCACGAGCAGTACTTC.

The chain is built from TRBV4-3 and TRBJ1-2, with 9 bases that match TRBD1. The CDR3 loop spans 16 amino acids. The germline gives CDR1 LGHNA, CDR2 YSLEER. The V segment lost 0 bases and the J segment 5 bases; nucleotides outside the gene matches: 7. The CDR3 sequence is CASSQETTGGSYGYTF. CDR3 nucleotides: TGCGCCAGCAGCCAAGAAACTACAGGGGGCAGTTATGGCTACACCTTC.

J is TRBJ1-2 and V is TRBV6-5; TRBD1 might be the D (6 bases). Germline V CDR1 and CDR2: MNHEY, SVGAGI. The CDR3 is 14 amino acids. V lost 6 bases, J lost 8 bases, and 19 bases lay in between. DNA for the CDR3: TGTGCCAGCAGATCCGGGACAAGTACTGGGGGCTACACCTTC. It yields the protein CASRSGTSTGGYTF.

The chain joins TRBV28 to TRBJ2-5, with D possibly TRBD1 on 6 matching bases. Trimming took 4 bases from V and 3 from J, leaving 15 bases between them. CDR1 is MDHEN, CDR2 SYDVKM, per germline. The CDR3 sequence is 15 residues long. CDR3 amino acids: CASSSPARGKETQYF. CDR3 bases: TGTGCCAGCAGTTCTCCCGCCAGGGGCAAAGAGACCCAGTACTTC.

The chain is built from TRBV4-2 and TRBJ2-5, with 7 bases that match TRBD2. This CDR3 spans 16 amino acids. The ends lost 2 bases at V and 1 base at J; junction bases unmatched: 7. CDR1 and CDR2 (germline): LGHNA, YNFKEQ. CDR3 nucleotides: TGTGCCAGCAGCCAATGGACTAGGAGTGGCCAAGAGACCCAGTACTTC. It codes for CASSQWTRSGQETQYF.